The 9 T cell receptor beta chains listed next were all sequenced from one sample in a study of T cells in women clearing cervical HPV infection. Clones were read by immunoSEQ multiplex PCR, and TCRdb kept only the in-frame ones, dropping some. The listing contains some 30,000 clones. The source material was blood buffy coat. Every receptor here comes from a woman between 18 and 70 years old with a cervical HPV16 infection that either progressed to CIN3+ or cleared (not recorded which).

CDR3 in amino acids: CASSSGTGGSQPQHF. The CDR3 DNA, read in part, is TGTGCCAGCAGCTCCGGGACAGGGGGCAGCCAGCCC. V usage is TRBV7-2 and J usage is TRBJ1-5, with 12 bases aligning to TRBD1. The CDR3 is cut off 3 residues early in the read; its end comes from the germline J gene. Germline lookup yields CDR1 SGHTA and CDR2 FQGNSA. CDR3 length equals 15 residues. V dropped 4 bases and J dropped 7; count of bases not matched to a gene: 5.

A remark on this clone: The CDR3 is cut off 3 residues early in the read; its end comes from the germline J gene. This chain connects TRBV20-1 to TRBJ2-1; the match to TRBD2 covers 15 bases. CDR3 length: 16 amino acids. Germline assignment: CDR1 DFQATT and CDR2 SNEGSKA (reference sequence). Trimming cost V 3 bases and J 4 bases; bases outside gene matches: 4. CDR3 protein: CSARGTSGRKYNEQFF. The covered CDR3 bases are TGCAGTGCTAGGGGGACTAGCGGGAGGAAGTACAATGAG.

With respect to this clone: The read stops 3 residues short of the end of the CDR3; the missing end is completed from the germline J gene. V usage is TRBV2 and J usage is TRBJ2-7; tentative D call: TRBD2 (5 bases). CDR1 is SNHLY and CDR2 is FYNNEI in the germline V gene. This CDR3 comprises 12 residues. V lost 3 bases, J lost 6 bases, and 9 bases lay in between. CDR3 DNA, as far as it was read: TGTGCCAGCAGTGAGGCAGAGGGCGAG. Residues: CASSEAEGE. The entire CDR3 protein reads CASSEAEGEQYF.

Turning to this clone: The read terminates 3 residues ahead of where the CDR3 ends, so the germline J gene completes it. The V and J genes are TRBV19 and TRBJ2-7; TRBD1 agrees at 9 bases. The germline V gene encodes CDR1 LNHDA and CDR2 SQIVND (reference sequence). The CDR3 totals 13 residues. The ends lost 5 bases at V and 5 bases at J; junction bases unmatched: 4. Partial CDR3 DNA: TGTGCCAGTAGTGGACAGGGGTTCGACGAG. Amino acid sequence: CASSGQGFDE. The whole CDR3 protein reads CASSGQGFDEQYF.

As regards this clone: With the read ending 3 residues before the CDR3 end, the germline J gene is used to fill in that end. The chain combines TRBV5-8 with TRBJ2-3, with a weak D call TRBD2 (5 bases). The CDR3 has 15 amino acids. Trimming took 0 bases from V and 1 from J, leaving 9 bases between them. Germline CDR1 and CDR2: SGHTS and YDEGEE. The sequenced CDR3 bases are TGTGCCAGCAGCTTGGGAGAGGGTGGCACAGATACG. Translating gives CASSLGEGGTDT. The full-length CDR3 reads as CASSLGEGGTDTQYF. Complete variable domain (other parts from reference TRBV5-8 and TRBJ2-3): EAGVTQSPTHLIKTRGQQATLRCSPISGHTSVYWYQQALGLGLQFLLWYDEGEERNRGNFPPRFSGRQFPNYSSELNVNALELEDSALYLCASSLGEGGTDTQYFGPGTRLTVL.

Comment on this clone: Coverage ceases 3 residues before the CDR3 finishes, and the germline J gene fills in the end. The V gene is TRBV19, the J gene TRBJ2-4, with 7 bases matching TRBD2. This CDR3 region has 12 residues. CDR1 and CDR2 (germline): LNHDA, SQIVND (reference sequence). Incomplete CDR3 DNA: TGTGCCAGTGGGGGGGATTACTATGGT. It specifies CASGGDYYG. The full CDR3 is CASGGDYYGQYF.

Concerning this clone itself: Read coverage stops 3 residues before the CDR3 terminus; the germline J gene supplies the remainder. This chain connects TRBV20-1 to TRBJ2-3; 9 positions match TRBD2. CDR3 length: 16 residues. V was pared by 5 bases and J by 0 bases, with 9 bases of the junction left unmatched. Per germline, CDR1 DFQATT and CDR2 SNEGSKA (reference sequence). CDR3 amino acids: CSAFDPSGTSTDTQYF. The part of the CDR3 DNA that was read is TGCAGTGCTTTCGATCCTAGCGGGACTAGCACAGATACG.

To note about this clone: Coverage ceases 3 residues before the CDR3 finishes, and the germline J gene fills in the end. The chain is built from TRBV30 and TRBJ2-5; 8 bases map to TRBD2. The ends lost 5 bases at V and 7 bases at J; junction bases unmatched: 12. The CDR3 consists of 14 residues. Germline loops: CDR1 GTSNPN, CDR2 SVGIG (reference sequence). The CDR3 loop reads CAWGAGGGDRTQYF. CDR3 DNA (partial): TGTGCCTGGGGCGCCGGGGGGGGTGATCGGACC.

As to this clone: The read ends 3 residues early relative to the CDR3; the germline J gene fills the gap. This sequence joins TRBV30 and TRBJ2-1, with 8 bases lining up with TRBD2. This CDR3 has 17 residues. After removal of 0 bases from V and 1 base from J, the junction contained 8 bases not matched to a gene. The germline V gene encodes CDR1 GTSNPN and CDR2 SVGIG (reference sequence). CDR3 residues: CAWSVSPSGSSYNEQFF. The CDR3 DNA, read in part, is TGTGCCTGGAGTGTATCCCCAAGCGGGAGTTCCTACAATGAG.